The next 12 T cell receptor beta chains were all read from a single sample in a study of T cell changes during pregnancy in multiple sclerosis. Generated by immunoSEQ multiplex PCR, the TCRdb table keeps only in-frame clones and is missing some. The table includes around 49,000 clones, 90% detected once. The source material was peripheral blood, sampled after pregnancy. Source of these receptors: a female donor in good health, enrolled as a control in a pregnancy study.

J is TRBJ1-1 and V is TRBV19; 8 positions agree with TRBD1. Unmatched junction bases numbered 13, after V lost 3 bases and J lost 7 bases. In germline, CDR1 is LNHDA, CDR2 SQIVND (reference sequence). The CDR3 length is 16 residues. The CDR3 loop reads CASSMSLAGGNSEAFF. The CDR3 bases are TGTGCCAGTAGTATGTCCCTAGCAGGGGGCAATAGTGAAGCTTTCTTT.

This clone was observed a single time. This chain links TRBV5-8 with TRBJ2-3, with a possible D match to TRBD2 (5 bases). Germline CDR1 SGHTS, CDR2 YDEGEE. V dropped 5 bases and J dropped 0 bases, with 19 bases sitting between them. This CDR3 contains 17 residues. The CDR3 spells CASSSVLRFPSTDTQYF. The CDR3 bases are TGTGCCAGCAGTAGCGTACTGCGCTTCCCTAGCACAGATACGCAGTATTTT.

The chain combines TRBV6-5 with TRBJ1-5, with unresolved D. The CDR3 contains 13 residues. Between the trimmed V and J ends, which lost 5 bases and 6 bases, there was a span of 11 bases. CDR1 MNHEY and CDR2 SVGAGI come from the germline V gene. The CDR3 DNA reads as TGTGCCAGCAGTGGTCCGCCGGGTCAGCCCCAGCATTTT. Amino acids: CASSGPPGQPQHF.

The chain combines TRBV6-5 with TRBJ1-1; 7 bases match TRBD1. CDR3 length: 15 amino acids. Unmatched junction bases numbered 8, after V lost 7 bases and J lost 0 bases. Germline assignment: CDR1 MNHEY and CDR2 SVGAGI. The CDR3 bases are TGTGCCAGCATAAGGGACAGATTATTGAACACTGAAGCTTTCTTT. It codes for CASIRDRLLNTEAFF.

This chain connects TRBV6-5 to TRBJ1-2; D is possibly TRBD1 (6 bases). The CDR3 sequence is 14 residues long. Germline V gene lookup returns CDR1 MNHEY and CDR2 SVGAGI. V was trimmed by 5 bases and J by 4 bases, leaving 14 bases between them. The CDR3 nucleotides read TGTGCCAGCAGTCAACGAGGGGGATCCTATGGCTACACCTTC. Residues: CASSQRGGSYGYTF.

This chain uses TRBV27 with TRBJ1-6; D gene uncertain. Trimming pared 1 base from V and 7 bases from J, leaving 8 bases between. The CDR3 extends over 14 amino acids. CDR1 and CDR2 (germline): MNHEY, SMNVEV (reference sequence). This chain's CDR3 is CASSLWAGNSPLHF. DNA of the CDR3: TGTGCCAGCAGTTTATGGGCAGGAAATTCACCCCTCCACTTT.

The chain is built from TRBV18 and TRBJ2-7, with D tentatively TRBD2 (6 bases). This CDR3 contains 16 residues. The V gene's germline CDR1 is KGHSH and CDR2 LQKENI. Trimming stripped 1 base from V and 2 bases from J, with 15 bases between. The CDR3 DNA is TGTGCCAGCTCACCACTAGTGGGCGGGGCAACCTACGAGCAGTACTTC. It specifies CASSPLVGGATYEQYF.

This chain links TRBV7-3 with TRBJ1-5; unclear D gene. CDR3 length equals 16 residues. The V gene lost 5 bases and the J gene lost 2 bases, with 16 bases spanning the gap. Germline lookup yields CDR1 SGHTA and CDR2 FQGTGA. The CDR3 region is CASSPQRGAGNQPQHF. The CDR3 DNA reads TGTGCCAGCAGCCCTCAACGGGGAGCAGGCAATCAGCCCCAGCATTTT.

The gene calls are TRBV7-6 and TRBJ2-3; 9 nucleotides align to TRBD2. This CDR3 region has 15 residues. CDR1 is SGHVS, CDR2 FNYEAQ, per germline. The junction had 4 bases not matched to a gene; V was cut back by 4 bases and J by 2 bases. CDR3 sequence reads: CASSSSGGSTDTQYF. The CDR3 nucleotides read TGTGCCAGCAGCTCAAGCGGGGGGTCCACAGATACGCAGTATTTT.

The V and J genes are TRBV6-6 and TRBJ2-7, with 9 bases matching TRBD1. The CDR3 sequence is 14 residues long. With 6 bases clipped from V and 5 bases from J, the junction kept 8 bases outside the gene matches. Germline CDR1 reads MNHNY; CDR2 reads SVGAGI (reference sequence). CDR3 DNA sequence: TGTGCCAGCAGGCGGACAGGGGTTTCCAACGAGCAGTACTTC. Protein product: CASRRTGVSNEQYF.

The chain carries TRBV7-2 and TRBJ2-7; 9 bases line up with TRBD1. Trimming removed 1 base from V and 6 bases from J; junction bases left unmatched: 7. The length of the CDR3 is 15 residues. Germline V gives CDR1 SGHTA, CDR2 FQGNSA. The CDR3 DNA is TGTGCCAGCAGCTTAGGGGACAGGGACCTTCCCGAGCAGTACTTC. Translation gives CASSLGDRDLPEQYF.

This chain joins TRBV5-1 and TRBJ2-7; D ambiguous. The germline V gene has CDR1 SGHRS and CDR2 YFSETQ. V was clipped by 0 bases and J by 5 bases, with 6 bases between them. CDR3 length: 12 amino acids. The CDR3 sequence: CASSLARDEQYF. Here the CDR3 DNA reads TGCGCCAGCAGCTTGGCCCGTGACGAGCAGTACTTC.